This T cell receptor beta chain was recovered during a study of T cells expressing NK-cell markers. The germline V gene encodes CDR1 SGHAT and CDR2 FQNNGV. The CDR3 contains 14 residues. In generating TCR beta cDNA, 5'RACE template switching with UMIs was used. TCRdb re-called the 5' RACE reads and gives one entry per CDR3 protein, without DNA. The table lists approximately 550,000 distinct CDR3 sequences. The receptor comes from a man younger than 30 in good health. The material sequenced was blood T cells: a sorted CD56 or NKG2C T cell subset, CD4+ or CD8+ T cells, or bulk PBMC T cells (not recorded which). J is TRBJ2-5 and V is TRBV11-2; TCRdb's assignment of TRBD1 cannot be checked, as there is no DNA. The CDR3 loop reads CASRLHRGGETQYF.